The text below deals with one TCR beta chain. The sample is drawn from a study of OX40 agonist ivuxolimab in advanced cancers. CDR3 length equals 15 residues. Trimming cost V 3 bases and J 14 bases; bases outside gene matches: 6. Per the germline V gene, CDR1 is SGHTA and CDR2 is FQGTGA. Produced via immunoSEQ multiplex PCR; TCRdb's table is partial and in-frame only. The profile shows about 45,000 clones, roughly 82% of them singletons. The receptor's source is an adult with an advanced solid tumor such as melanoma, head and neck, liver or kidney cancer. The chain combines TRBV7-3 with TRBJ2-2; 16 positions match TRBD2. The sequencing used CD4+ or CD8+ T cells sorted from blood, collected in a trial of the OX40 agonist ivuxolimab. CDR3 amino acids: CASSLGLAGGADLFF. CDR3 DNA sequence: TGTGCCAGCAGCTTGGGACTAGCGGGAGGGGCCGACCTGTTTTTT. Based on the CDR3 plus reference TRBV7-3 and TRBJ2-2, the full variable domain is GAGVSQTPSNKVTEKGKYVELRCDPISGHTALYWYRQSLGQGPEFLIYFQGTGAADDSGLPNDRFFAVRPEGSVSTLKIQRTERGDSAVYLCASSLGLAGGADLFFGEGSRLTVL.